Listed below are T cell receptor beta chains from one sample, sequenced in a study of beta chain features in type 1 diabetes. Profiled with immunoSEQ multiplex PCR; TCRdb holds only in-frame clones, not every one. Of about 160,000 clones listed, roughly 8% are singletons. Sequencing was performed on central memory CD4+ T cells from blood. The receptors were sampled from a man between 18 and 35 years old with type 1 diabetes. CDR3s leave out the opening cysteine and the closing phenylalanine or tryptophan. Fields, in order: V gene, J gene, clone size, CDR3 protein. Clone size is not always given. Where it is, it says once, few, many or a class for expanded clones.

V: TRBV20-1
J: TRBJ1-2
size: few
CDR3: SVAGNYGYT

V: TRBV5-4
J: TRBJ2-3
size: few
CDR3: ASSLDPSGRTDTQY

V: TRBV13
J: TRBJ2-1
size: few
CDR3: ASSRLAGEFHEQF

V: TRBV5-4
J: TRBJ2-7
size: few
CDR3: ASSSLPAYEQY

V: TRBV5-1
J: TRBJ2-7
size: NA
CDR3: ASSFGQESGEQY

V: TRBV6-1
J: TRBJ2-7
size: few
CDR3: ASSELGGSKQY

V: TRBV27
J: TRBJ2-7
size: NA
CDR3: ASSLGGPPPNEQY

V: TRBV29-1
J: TRBJ1-5
size: many
CDR3: SVGDRESGGQH

V: TRBV29-1
J: TRBJ2-3
size: NA
CDR3: SVLPGVRTDTQY

V: TRBV5-4
J: TRBJ2-7
size: few
CDR3: ASSTRGEQY

V: TRBV4-3
J: TRBJ2-5
size: NA
CDR3: ASSQEGRGTQY

V: TRBV7-2
J: TRBJ1-1
size: few
CDR3: ASSLHLNTEAF

V: TRBV6-6
J: TRBJ2-5
size: few
CDR3: ASSYSRGSYETQY

V: TRBV6-6
J: TRBJ2-4
size: NA
CDR3: ASSLGGAKNIQY

V: TRBV9
J: TRBJ2-3
size: few
CDR3: ASSLSGGVRNTQY

V: TRBV28
J: TRBJ2-1
size: few
CDR3: ASTTPLAGGSNEQF